The entry below describes one TCR beta chain. Its antigen remains undetermined. No clone much larger than this one lies a single base away; base qualities are absent. These data originate in a study of blood T cell repertoires in COVID-19 (dated by TCRdb to the early 2020s). Broadly, across the study: The collaborator samples originated in the United States, Italy and Spain and spanned the acute and convalescent phases of COVID-19. The samples were drawn from two sources: the first 160 participants of the ongoing ImmuneRACE study, and over 1,000 subjects contributed by 6 global collaborators. The material from the prospective study consisted of cDNA or gDNA derived from T cells, B-cell-depleted T cells, or PBMCs. The repertoires were made available in a free public database intended to serve as a resource for research on the immune response to SARS-CoV-2. Deeply sampled blood TCRbeta repertoires from subjects exposed to, actively infected with, or recovered from COVID-19 were included in the dataset. Where available, HLA class I and class II types were taken from metadata supplied by the sample provider and were not determined by assay-based typing. Sample metadata almost always included a de-identified subject ID, COVID-19 status, age in years and sex. Overall study outcomes, separate from this receptor: How much clinical and demographic metadata was included differed by source and by participant, and the metadata was provided uncurated.

Whole blood was collected in K2EDTA tubes by collaborating institutions according to the institutions' own protocols. Collaborator samples were shipped for TCRbeta analysis as frozen whole blood, isolated PBMCs, or DNA extracted from either sample type. The immunoSEQ Assay, a bias-controlled multiplex PCR, was used to amplify TCRbeta CDR3 regions from genomic DNA. In the source study's methods: The number of nucleated cells in each sample was estimated by amplification of reference gene primers within the assay. Sequence reads were collapsed and filtered to measure the absolute abundance of every unique TCRbeta CDR3 rearrangement. Productive Simpson clonality was computed per sample as the square root of Simpson's diversity index over productive rearrangements. TCRdb obtained this table from immuneACCESS and retained in-frame rearrangements with V and J assigned. These tables miss some clones; where compared with another copy, unresolved V genes account for less than half of the shortfall, and the remainder is unexplained. Clonal size and the V and J genes are those of that table, whereas D and trimming came from the DNA. Recorded for this sample are 110,000 to 150,000 clones; approximately 85% of them occurred a single time. The ten top clones hold around 2.9% of the sample.

Taken from the germline V gene (reference sequence), the CDR1 and CDR2 loops are LGHDT and YNNKEL. The junction shows trimming of 4 bases on V and 2 bases on J, and the gene matches do not reach 2 bases of it. CDR3 length: 17 amino acids, cysteine to phenylalanine. Of all the DNA, just the CDR3 is kept, 51 bases in frame from base 1. Source material: peripheral blood. The chain employs TRBV3-1 (or the pseudogene TRBV3-2) and TRBJ2-1; TRBD2 agrees with 16 junctional bases. The sequence came from a man aged 50-60 years with acute or convalescent COVID-19. CDR3 region: CASSLGTSGRAYNEQFF. The nucleotide sequence reads TGTGCCAGCAGCCTCGGGACTAGCGGGAGGGCCTACAATGAGCAGTTCTTC.